A selection of T cell receptor beta chains follows, all from one sample in a study of technical replicates of blood from a few donors. TCRdb's copy holds only in-frame clones and misses some; the assay was immunoSEQ multiplex PCR. The sample contains tens of thousands of clones, roughly 90% of which appear only once. Sample: T cells isolated from PBMCs. Receptors were obtained from a human donor in good health. Each CDR3 is given with its conserved first and last residue. The order of the fields is clone size, V gene, J gene, D gene, CDR3 protein, CDR3 DNA. A D gene is named only where the DNA matches it firmly. The listing skips clone size in some rows; elsewhere it reads once, few, many or a size class.

>NA|TRBV6-6|TRBJ2-7|TRBD1
CASSYAGTGEGEQYF
TGTGCCAGCAGTTACGCAGGGACAGGGGAGGGCGAGCAGTACTTC
>NA|TRBV28|TRBJ2-3|NA
CASSFPLATSTDTQYF
TGTGCCAGCAGTTTCCCCCTAGCGACTAGCACAGATACGCAGTATTTT
>NA|TRBV7-6|TRBJ1-4|NA
CASRPSPRSEKLFF
TGTGCCAGCAGGCCAAGCCCCAGGTCTGAAAAACTGTTTTTT
>NA|TRBV5-7|TRBJ1-3|NA
CASIVAIYF
TGTGCCAGCATTGTCGCCATATATTTT
>NA|TRBV5-1|TRBJ1-1|NA
CASSFDRNTEAFF
TGCGCCAGCAGCTTTGACAGGAACACTGAAGCTTTCTTT
>NA|TRBV11-3|TRBJ1-3|NA
CASSLDTTHSGNTIYF
TGTGCCAGCAGCTTAGACACAACACACTCTGGAAACACCATATATTTT
>once|TRBV12-5|TRBJ1-5|NA
CASGLVSSGWLHQPQHF
TGTGCTAGTGGTTTGGTATCGTCAGGGTGGCTCCATCAGCCCCAGCATTTT
>NA|TRBV5-6|TRBJ2-5|TRBD2
CASSKRETIETQYF
TGTGCCAGCAGCAAGCGGGAGACGATTGAGACCCAGTACTTC
>NA|TRBV11-2|TRBJ2-1|TRBD2
CASSNIAGVVYEQFF
TGTGCCAGCAGCAATATAGCGGGAGTCGTATATGAGCAGTTCTTC
>once|TRBV9|TRBJ2-1|NA
CASSGGGSLSSYNEQFF
TGTGCCAGCAGCGGGGGGGGCAGTTTGTCCTCCTACAATGAGCAGTTCTTC
>NA|TRBV5-4|TRBJ2-5|TRBD2
CASSLRLAGGPGETQYF
TGTGCCAGCAGCTTAAGGCTAGCGGGAGGGCCCGGGGAGACCCAGTACTTC
>NA|TRBV2|TRBJ2-1|NA
CASSDYGINEQFF
TGTGCCAGCAGTGACTACGGGATAAATGAGCAGTTCTTC
>few|TRBV20-1|TRBJ1-1|NA
CSAIIPEAFF
TGCAGTGCTATAATCCCTGAAGCTTTCTTT
>NA|TRBV5-1|TRBJ2-7|NA
CASSSDSTAYEQYF
TGCGCCAGCAGCTCGGACAGTACGGCCTACGAGCAGTACTTC
>NA|TRBV7-8|TRBJ2-7|NA
CASRAGSYEQYF
TGTGCCAGCAGGGCGGGTAGCTACGAGCAGTACTTC